This passage covers 2 T cell receptor beta chains from one sample sequenced in a study of cytomegalovirus exposure and HLA in healthy donors. PCR involved 60 Vbeta and 13 Jbeta primers. The method was immunoSEQ multiplex PCR; TCRdb's version includes in-frame clones alone and lacks a portion of them. Among nearly 200,000 clones listed, around 79% were seen once. Sequenced: PBMCs. All receptors derive from a male donor in good health and CMV-seropositive.

The count of this clone is one. The chain carries TRBV30 and TRBJ2-7; 9 bases line up with TRBD2. There are 16 residues in the CDR3. The ends lost 4 bases at V and 6 bases at J; junction bases unmatched: 16. From germline, CDR1 is GTSNPN and CDR2 SVGIG (reference sequence). In DNA form, the CDR3 reads TGTGCCTGGACCCAAGTAGAGATAGCGGGAGTGGGCGAGCAGTACTTC. The encoded protein is CAWTQVEIAGVGEQYF.

The chain employs TRBV7-8 and TRBJ1-3, with a weak D call TRBD1 (5 bases). The CDR3 sequence is 17 residues long. With 5 bases removed from V and 0 bases from J, the gap between germline ends came to 17 bases. Germline CDR1 SGHVS, CDR2 FQNEAQ. The CDR3 region is CASSLYGGTSSGNTIYF. CDR3 bases: TGTGCCAGCAGCCTCTACGGCGGGACGAGCTCTGGAAACACCATATATTTT. The entire variable domain, with the rest obtained from reference TRBV7-8 and TRBJ1-3, is as follows: GAGVSQSPRYKVAKRGQDVALRCDPISGHVSLFWYQQALGQGPEFLTYFQNEAQLDKSGLPSDRFFAERPEGSVSTLKIQRTQQEDSAVYLCASSLYGGTSSGNTIYFGEGSWLTVV.